This T cell receptor beta chain was profiled in a study of blood T cell repertoires in COVID-19. Study as a whole: The analysed material was cDNA or gDNA that came from T cells, B-cell-depleted T cells, or PBMCs.

Original data processing: Estimation of nucleated cell counts relied on the amplification of reference gene primers. Profiled with immunoSEQ multiplex PCR; TCRdb holds only in-frame clones, not every one. V, J and clone size are taken as reported in that table, and D and trimming were inferred from the DNA itself. The sample holds some 74,000 clones; approximately 89% are singletons and the top ten take 6% to 7.5%. Germline CDR1 is SEHNR and CDR2 is FQNEAQ (reference sequence). The junction had 2 bases not matched to a gene; V was cut back by 8 bases and J by 2 bases. The CDR3 spans 13 residues. This clone was seen just once.

Material: peripheral blood. The TCR sequence derives from a woman of 80 years or more with acute or convalescent COVID-19. J is TRBJ1-2 and V is TRBV7-9; 10 bases are shared with TRBD1. The CDR3 sequence: CASGGQGNYGYTF. The CDR3 DNA is TGTGCCAGCGGGGGACAGGGGAACTATGGCTACACCTTC.